The 10 T cell receptor beta chains below come from one sample, sequenced in a study of T cells after yellow fever vaccination. MiXCR was run by TCRdb on the 5' RACE reads, yielding one entry per CDR3 protein. Among a few hundred thousand distinct CDR3 sequences listed, around a sixth were seen once. Here the sequenced sample was PBMCs, taken around 5 days after the first yellow fever vaccination. Receptors were obtained from a man between 18 and 29 years old who received the YFV17D yellow fever vaccine.

This sequence joins TRBV18 and TRBJ1-6, with TRBD1 as a possible D gene (5 bases). The CDR3 runs to 16 residues. Germline lookup yields CDR1 KGHSH and CDR2 LQKENI. V gave up 3 bases and J gave up 11 bases, with 20 bases separating them. The CDR3 region is CASSPAGMRRWPPLHF. CDR3 sequence (DNA): TGTGCCAGCTCACCCGCAGGGATGCGGCGTTGGCCACCCCTCCACTTT.

This clonotype has a single count. The chain uses TRBV2 and TRBJ1-5; D might be TRBD1 (5 bases). The CDR3 totals 14 residues. Germline CDR1 reads SNHLY; CDR2 reads FYNNEI. V lost 4 bases to trimming and J lost 7 bases, with 14 bases between them. This CDR3 is CASSGEGQGQPQHF. CDR3 nucleotides: TGTGCCAGCAGTGGGGAGGGGCAAGGGCAGCCCCAGCATTTT.

This clonotype has at least ten counts. The rearrangement uses TRBV28 and TRBJ2-7, with D possibly called TRBD1 or TRBD2 (7 bases each). The CDR3 spans 16 residues. CDR1 and CDR2 (germline): MDHEN, SYDVKM. Trimming cost V 5 bases and J 0 bases, with 17 bases left between them. CDR3 sequence: CASSPGGGDGSYEQYV. In DNA form, the CDR3 reads TGTGCCAGCAGTCCAGGGGGGGGGGACGGCTCCTACGAGCAGTACGTC.

This clonotype appeared many times. The chain is built from TRBV30 and TRBJ1-1; TRBD1 might be the D (5 bases). Trimming shortened V by 3 bases and J by 11 bases, and 25 bases separated the two germline ends. Germline lookup yields CDR1 GTSNPN and CDR2 SVGIG (reference sequence). This CDR3 is built from 15 residues. Here the CDR3 reads CAWSPMGDLRPSAFF. The CDR3 DNA reads TGTGCCTGGAGCCCAATGGGGGATCTAAGGCCCTCCGCTTTCTTT.

The rearrangement links TRBV6-4 to TRBJ2-1; D is tentatively TRBD1 or TRBD2 (5 bases each). Between the trimmed V and J ends, which lost 4 bases and 3 bases, there was a span of 13 bases. CDR3 length: 15 residues. Looked up from germline, CDR1 is MRHNA and CDR2 is SNTAGT. The CDR3 DNA sequence: TGTGCCAGCAGTGTTGGGCAGGGAGACTACAATGAGCAGTTCTTC. Protein sequence: CASSVGQGDYNEQFF.

The chain links TRBV6-4 to TRBJ1-5, with D perhaps TRBD1 (6 bases). With 3 bases removed from V and 3 bases from J, the gap between germline ends came to 9 bases. Germline CDR1 is MRHNA and CDR2 is SNTAGT. This CDR3 contains 14 residues. The CDR3 DNA is TGTGCCAGCAGTGAATCAGGGGACAATCAGCCCCAGCATTTT. Amino acids: CASSESGDNQPQHF.

This rearrangement joins TRBV6-2 or TRBV6-3 to TRBJ1-1; D gene uncertain. The V gene lost 4 bases and the J gene lost 5 bases, with 14 bases spanning the gap. CDR1 is MNHEY and CDR2 is SVGEGT in the germline V gene. The CDR3 consists of 14 residues. The DNA of the CDR3 is TGTGCCAGCAGTTCATGGACGGTGGGGACTGAAGCTTTCTTT. This translates into CASSSWTVGTEAFF.

In this sample, this clonotype is medium-sized. The rearrangement joins TRBV7-2 to TRBJ2-5, with 13 bases aligning to TRBD2. This CDR3 contains 17 residues. Germline CDR1 and CDR2: SGHTA and FQGNSA. V lost 1 base and J lost 2; bases outside the gene matches: 4. CDR3 sequence reads: CASSLVGLAGNQETQYF. CDR3 bases: TGTGCCAGCAGCTTAGTGGGACTAGCGGGGAATCAAGAGACCCAGTACTTC.

This clonotype was detected a few times. This rearrangement joins TRBV11-1 to TRBJ2-1; TRBD2 matches 7 bases. J gave up 0 bases and V 5 bases, and 4 bases lay outside the gene matches. CDR1 SGHAT and CDR2 FQDESV come from the germline V gene (reference sequence). The length of the CDR3 is 15 residues. As DNA, the CDR3 is TGTGCCAGCAGCACCTGGACTAGCTCCTACAATGAGCAGTTCTTC. Translated: CASSTWTSSYNEQFF.

The rearrangement links TRBV7-2 to TRBJ2-3, with 8 bases that match TRBD2. Germline lookup yields CDR1 SGHTA and CDR2 FQGNSA. Trimming at V came to 4 bases and at J to 1 base, leaving 7 bases not matched to a gene. This CDR3 is 16 amino acids long. The CDR3 loop is CASSSIAGWGTDTQYF. The CDR3 nucleotides are TGTGCCAGCAGCTCTATAGCGGGGTGGGGCACAGATACGCAGTATTTT.